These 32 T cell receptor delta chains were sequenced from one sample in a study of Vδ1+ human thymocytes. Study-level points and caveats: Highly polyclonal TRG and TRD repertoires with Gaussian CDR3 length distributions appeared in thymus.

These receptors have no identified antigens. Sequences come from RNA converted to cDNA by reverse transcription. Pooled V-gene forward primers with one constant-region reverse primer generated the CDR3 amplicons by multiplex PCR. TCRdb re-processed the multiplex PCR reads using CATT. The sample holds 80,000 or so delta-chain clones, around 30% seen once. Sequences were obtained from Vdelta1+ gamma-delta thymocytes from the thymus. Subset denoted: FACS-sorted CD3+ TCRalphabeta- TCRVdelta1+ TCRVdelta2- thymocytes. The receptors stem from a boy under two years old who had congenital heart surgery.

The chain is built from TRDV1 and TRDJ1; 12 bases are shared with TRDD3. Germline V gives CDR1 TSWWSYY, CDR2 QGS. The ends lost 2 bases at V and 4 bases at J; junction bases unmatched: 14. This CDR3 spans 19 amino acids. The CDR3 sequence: CALGEDRPALGDTHDKLIF. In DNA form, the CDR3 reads TGTGCTCTTGGGGAAGATCGTCCGGCACTGGGGGATACTCACGATAAACTCATCTTT.

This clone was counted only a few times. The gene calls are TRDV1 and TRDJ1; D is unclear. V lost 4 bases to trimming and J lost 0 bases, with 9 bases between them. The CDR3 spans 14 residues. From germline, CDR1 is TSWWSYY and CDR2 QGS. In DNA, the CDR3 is TGTGCTCTTGGGGGCGGACCGTACACCGATAAACTCATCTTT. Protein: CALGGGPYTDKLIF.

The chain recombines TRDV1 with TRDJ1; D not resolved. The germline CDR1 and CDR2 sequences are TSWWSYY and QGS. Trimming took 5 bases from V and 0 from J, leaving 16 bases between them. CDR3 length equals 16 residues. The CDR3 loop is CALGRCPVADTDKLIF. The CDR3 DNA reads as TGTGCTCTTGGGCGATGTCCCGTCGCGGACACCGATAAACTCATCTTT.

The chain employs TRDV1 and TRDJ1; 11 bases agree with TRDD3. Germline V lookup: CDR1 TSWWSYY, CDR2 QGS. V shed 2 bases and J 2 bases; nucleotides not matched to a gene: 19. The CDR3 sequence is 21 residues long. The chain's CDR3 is CALGEFSLPWGIRPLTDKLIF. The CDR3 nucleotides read TGTGCTCTTGGGGAATTCAGCCTTCCTTGGGGGATACGCCCGTTAACCGATAAACTCATCTTT.

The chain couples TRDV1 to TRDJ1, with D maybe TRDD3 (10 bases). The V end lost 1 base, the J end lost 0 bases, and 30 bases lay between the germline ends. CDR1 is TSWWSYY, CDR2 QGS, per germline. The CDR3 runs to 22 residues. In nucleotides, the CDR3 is TGTGCTCTTGGGGAACCCCTTCCTACTATTGGGGGATACCGAGAGTACACCGATAAACTCATCTTT. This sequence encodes CALGEPLPTIGGYREYTDKLIF.

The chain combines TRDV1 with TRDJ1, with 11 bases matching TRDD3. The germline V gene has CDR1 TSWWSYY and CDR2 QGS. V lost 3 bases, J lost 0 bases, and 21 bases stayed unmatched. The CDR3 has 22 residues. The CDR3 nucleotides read TGTGCTCTTGGGGAGCGTTCGGGATACTGGGGGATATGGGCCGAAGACACCGATAAACTCATCTTT. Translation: CALGERSGYWGIWAEDTDKLIF.

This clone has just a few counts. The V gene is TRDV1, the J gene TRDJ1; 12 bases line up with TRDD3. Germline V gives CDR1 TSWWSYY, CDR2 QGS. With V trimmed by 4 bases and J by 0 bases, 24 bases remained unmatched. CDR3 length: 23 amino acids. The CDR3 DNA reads TGTGCTCTTGGGGTCCCAGGGACTCCTCGCTGTACTGGGGGATACCGGTACACCGATAAACTCATCTTT. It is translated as CALGVPGTPRCTGGYRYTDKLIF.

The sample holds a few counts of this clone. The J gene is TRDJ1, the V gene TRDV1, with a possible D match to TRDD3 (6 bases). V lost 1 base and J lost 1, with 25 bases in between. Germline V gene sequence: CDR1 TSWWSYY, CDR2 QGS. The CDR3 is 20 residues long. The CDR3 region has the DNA TGTGCTCTTGGGGAACCCGGTTGGTCCCTGGGGCCGGGTACCACCGATAAACTCATCTTT. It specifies CALGEPGWSLGPGTTDKLIF.

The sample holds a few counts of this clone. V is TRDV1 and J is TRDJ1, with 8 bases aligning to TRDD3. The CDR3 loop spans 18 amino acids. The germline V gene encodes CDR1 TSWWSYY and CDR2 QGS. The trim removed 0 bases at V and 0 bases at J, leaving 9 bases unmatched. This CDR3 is CALGELLGLGGYTDKLIF. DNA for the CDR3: TGTGCTCTTGGGGAACTGTTAGGACTGGGGGGGTACACCGATAAACTCATCTTT.

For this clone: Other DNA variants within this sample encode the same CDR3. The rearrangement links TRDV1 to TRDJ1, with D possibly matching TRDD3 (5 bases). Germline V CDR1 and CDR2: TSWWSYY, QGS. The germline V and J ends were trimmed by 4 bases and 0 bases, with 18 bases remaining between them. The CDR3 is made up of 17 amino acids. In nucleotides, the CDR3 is TGTGCTCTTGGGGGACATTTACTTGGGGACTACACCGATAAACTCATCTTT. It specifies CALGGHLLGDYTDKLIF.

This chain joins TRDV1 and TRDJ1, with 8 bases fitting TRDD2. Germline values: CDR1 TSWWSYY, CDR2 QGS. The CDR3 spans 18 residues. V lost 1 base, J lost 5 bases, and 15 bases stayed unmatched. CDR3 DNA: TGTGCTCTTGGGGAACAAGGGCTTCCTACGGGGATCTGTGATAAACTCATCTTT. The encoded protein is CALGEQGLPTGICDKLIF.

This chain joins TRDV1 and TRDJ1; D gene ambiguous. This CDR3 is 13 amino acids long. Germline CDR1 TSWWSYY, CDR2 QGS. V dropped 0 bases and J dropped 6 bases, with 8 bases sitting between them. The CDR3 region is CALGELVRYKLIF. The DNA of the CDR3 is TGTGCTCTTGGGGAACTGGTCCGATATAAACTCATCTTT.

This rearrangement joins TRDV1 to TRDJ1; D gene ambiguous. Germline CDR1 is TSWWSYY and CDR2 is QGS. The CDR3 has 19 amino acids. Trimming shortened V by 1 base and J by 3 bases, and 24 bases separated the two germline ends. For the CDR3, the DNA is TGTGCTCTTGGGGAACAACTGACCTCCCCCCGGGAATTGGCCGATAAACTCATCTTT. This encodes CALGEQLTSPRELADKLIF.

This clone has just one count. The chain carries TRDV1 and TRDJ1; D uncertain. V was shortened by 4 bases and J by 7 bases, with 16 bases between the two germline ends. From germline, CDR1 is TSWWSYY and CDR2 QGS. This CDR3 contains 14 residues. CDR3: CALGAPLIIAKLIF. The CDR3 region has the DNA TGTGCTCTTGGGGCTCCCCTGATTATCGCTAAACTCATCTTT.

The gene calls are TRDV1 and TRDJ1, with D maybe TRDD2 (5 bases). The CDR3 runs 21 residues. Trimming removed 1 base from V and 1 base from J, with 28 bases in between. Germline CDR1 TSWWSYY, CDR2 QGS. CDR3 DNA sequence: TGTGCTCTTGGGGAACCCTCTTCCCCGAATTTGGTGGATCAGATCACCGATAAACTCATCTTT. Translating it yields CALGEPSSPNLVDQITDKLIF.

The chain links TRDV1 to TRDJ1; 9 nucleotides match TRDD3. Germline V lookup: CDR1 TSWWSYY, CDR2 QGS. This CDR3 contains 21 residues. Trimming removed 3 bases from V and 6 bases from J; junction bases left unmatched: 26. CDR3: CALGEPQFLPQGDTRFNKLIF. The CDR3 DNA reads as TGTGCTCTTGGGGAGCCTCAATTCCTTCCTCAAGGGGATACGCGTTTTAATAAACTCATCTTT.

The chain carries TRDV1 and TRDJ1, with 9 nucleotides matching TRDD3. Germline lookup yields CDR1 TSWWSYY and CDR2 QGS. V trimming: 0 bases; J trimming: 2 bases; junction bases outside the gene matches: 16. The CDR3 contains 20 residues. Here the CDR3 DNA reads TGTGCTCTTGGGGAACTATCGGGGGATACTTTGGAGGCTAAGACCGATAAACTCATCTTT. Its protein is CALGELSGDTLEAKTDKLIF.

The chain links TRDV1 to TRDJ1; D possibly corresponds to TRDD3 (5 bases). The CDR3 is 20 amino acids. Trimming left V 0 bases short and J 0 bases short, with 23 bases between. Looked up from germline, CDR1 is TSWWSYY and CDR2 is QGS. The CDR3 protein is CALGELNPGLWVPHTDKLIF. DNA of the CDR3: TGTGCTCTTGGGGAACTCAATCCAGGTCTCTGGGTCCCCCACACCGATAAACTCATCTTT.

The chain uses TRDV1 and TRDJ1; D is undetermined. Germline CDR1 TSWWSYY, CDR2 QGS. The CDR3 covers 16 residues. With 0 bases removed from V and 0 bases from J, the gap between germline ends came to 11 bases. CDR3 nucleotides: TGTGCTCTTGGGGAACTAAGGCCCCGGTACACCGATAAACTCATCTTT. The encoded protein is CALGELRPRYTDKLIF.

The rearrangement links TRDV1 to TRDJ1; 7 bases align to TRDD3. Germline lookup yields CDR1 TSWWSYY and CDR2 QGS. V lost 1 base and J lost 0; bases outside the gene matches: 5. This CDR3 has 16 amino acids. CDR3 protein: CALGERLGGYTDKLIF. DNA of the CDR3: TGTGCTCTTGGGGAACGATTGGGGGGATACACCGATAAACTCATCTTT.

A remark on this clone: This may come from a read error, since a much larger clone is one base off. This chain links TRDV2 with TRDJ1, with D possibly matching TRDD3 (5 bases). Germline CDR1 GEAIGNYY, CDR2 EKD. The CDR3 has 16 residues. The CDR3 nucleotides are TGTGCCTGTGCCACCGAAGGACGGGGAGAGACCGATAAACTCATCTTT. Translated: CACATEGRGETDKLIF.

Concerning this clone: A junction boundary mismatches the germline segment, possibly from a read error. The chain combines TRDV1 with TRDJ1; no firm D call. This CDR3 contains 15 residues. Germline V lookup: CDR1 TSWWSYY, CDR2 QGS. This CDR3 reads CALGETIPPTNKLIF. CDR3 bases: TGTGCTCTTGGGGAAACGATCCCGCCCACCAATAAACTCATCTTT.

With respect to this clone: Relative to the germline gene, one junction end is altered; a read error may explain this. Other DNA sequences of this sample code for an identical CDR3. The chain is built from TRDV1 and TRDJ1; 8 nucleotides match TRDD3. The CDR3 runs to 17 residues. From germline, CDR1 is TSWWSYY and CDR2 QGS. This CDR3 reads CALGVPLGAPRADKLIF. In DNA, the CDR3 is TGTGCTCTTGGGGTACCACTGGGGGCCCCTAGGGCCGATAAACTCATTTTT.

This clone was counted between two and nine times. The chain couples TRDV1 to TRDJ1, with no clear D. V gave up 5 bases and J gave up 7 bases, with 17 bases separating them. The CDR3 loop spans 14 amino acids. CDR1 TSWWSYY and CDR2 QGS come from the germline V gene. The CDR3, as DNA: TGTGCTCTTGGGAATCGTCCCCCCCGAGGTAAACTCATCTTT. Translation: CALGNRPPRGKLIF.

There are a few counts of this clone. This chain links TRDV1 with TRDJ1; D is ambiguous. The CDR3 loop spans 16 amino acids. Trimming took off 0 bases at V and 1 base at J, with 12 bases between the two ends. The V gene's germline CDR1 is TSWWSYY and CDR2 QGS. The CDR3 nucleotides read TGTGCTCTTGGGGAACTAAGGGCCACCTTCACCGATAAACTCATCTTT. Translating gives CALGELRATFTDKLIF.

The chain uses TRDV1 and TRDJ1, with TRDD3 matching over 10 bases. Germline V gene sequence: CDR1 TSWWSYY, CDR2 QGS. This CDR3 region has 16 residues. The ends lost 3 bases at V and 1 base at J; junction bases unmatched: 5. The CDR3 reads CALGDTGGCGTDKLIF. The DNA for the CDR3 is TGTGCTCTTGGGGATACTGGGGGATGTGGCACCGATAAACTCATCTTT.

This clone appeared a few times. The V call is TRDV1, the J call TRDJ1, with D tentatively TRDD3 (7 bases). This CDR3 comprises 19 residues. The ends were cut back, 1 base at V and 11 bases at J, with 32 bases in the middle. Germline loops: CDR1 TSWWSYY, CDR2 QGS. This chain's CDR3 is CALGERLPPVLGYPQVLIF. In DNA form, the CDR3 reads TGTGCTCTTGGGGAACGTCTTCCTCCTGTACTGGGGTACCCCCAGGTGCTCATCTTT.

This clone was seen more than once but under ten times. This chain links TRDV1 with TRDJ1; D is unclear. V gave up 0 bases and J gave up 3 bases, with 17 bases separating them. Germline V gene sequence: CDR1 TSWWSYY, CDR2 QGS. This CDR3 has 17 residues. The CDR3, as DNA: TGTGCTCTTGGGGAACTAGCCTCCCTGTACTCCGCCGATAAACTCATCTTT. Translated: CALGELASLYSADKLIF.

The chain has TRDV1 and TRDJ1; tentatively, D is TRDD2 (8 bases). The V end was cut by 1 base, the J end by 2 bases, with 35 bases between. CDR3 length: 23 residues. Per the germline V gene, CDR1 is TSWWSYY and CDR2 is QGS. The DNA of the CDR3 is TGTGCTCTTGGGGAACCTTCCTACGGAGCTCTACTGGGGACCCCCCGGGGGACCGATAAACTCATCTTT. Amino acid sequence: CALGEPSYGALLGTPRGTDKLIF.

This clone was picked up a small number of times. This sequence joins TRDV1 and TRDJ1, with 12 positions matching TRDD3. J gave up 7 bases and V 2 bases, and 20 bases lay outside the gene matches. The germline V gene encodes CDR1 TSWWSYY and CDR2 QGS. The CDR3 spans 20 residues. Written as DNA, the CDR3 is TGTGCTCTTGGGGAAGTGAACTTCCCGACAGTACTGGGGGATACTGTTAAACTCATCTTT. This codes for CALGEVNFPTVLGDTVKLIF.

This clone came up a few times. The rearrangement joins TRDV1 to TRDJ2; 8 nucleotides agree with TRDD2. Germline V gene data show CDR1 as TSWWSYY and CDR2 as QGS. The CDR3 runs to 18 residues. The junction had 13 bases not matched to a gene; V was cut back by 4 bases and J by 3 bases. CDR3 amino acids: CALGATLPTGDMTAQLFF. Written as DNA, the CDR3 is TGTGCTCTTGGGGCGACTCTTCCTACGGGGGACATGACAGCACAACTCTTCTTT.

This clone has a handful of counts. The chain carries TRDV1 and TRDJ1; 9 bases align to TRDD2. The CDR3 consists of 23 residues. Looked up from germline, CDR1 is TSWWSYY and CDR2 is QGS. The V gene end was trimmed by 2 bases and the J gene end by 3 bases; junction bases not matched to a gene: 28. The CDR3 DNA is TGTGCTCTTGGGGAAGGGCGGGAACCTTCCTACCCTTACTGGGGACTTTACGCCGATAAACTCATCTTT. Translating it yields CALGEGREPSYPYWGLYADKLIF.